One sample yielded the 12 T cell receptor beta chains listed below, sequenced in a study of blood T cell repertoires in COVID-19. Measured with immunoSEQ multiplex PCR; TCRdb has only the in-frame clones, and not every one. The sample lists under 400,000 clones; around 86% were seen once. The sequenced sample consisted of PBMCs or T cells enriched from blood (not recorded which). The receptors derive from a middle-aged woman with acute COVID-19.

This clone showed up just once. The chain is built from TRBV4-2 and TRBJ2-5; D call uncertain. This CDR3 contains 14 residues. Germline V gives CDR1 LGHNA, CDR2 YNFKEQ. V was trimmed by 1 base and J by 1 base, leaving 7 bases between them. The DNA of the CDR3 is TGTGCCAGCAGCCAAGCGGTCGCCCAAGAGACCCAGTACTTC. This translates into CASSQAVAQETQYF.

The chain employs TRBV9 and TRBJ2-7; a weak D match, TRBD1 (6 bases). V was trimmed by 0 bases and J by 6 bases, leaving 19 bases between them. Germline V gives CDR1 SGDLS, CDR2 YYNGEE. This CDR3 spans 16 amino acids. The CDR3 nucleotides read TGTGCCAGCAGCGTAGGAGGCAGGGGAAGAGAAGGCGAGCAGTACTTC. This sequence encodes CASSVGGRGREGEQYF.

V usage is TRBV5-8 and J usage is TRBJ1-6, with a tentative D call TRBD1 (5 bases). V lost 2 bases to trimming and J lost 6 bases, with 9 bases between them. The CDR3 sequence is 14 residues long. The V gene's germline CDR1 is SGHTS and CDR2 YDEGEE. The CDR3 DNA follows: TGTGCCAGCAGCTTCAGACAGCCTAATTCACCCCTCCACTTT. As protein: CASSFRQPNSPLHF.

The rearrangement links TRBV27 to TRBJ1-1; the D gene is possibly TRBD1 (5 bases). The V gene's germline CDR1 is MNHEY and CDR2 SMNVEV (reference sequence). V lost 5 bases to trimming and J lost 1 base, with 23 bases between them. There are 18 residues in the CDR3. CDR3 protein: CASSDSAAGRFRNTEAFF. The CDR3 nucleotides are TGTGCCAGCAGTGACTCCGCGGCAGGGAGGTTCCGGAACACTGAAGCTTTCTTT.

The chain combines TRBV3-1 (or the pseudogene TRBV3-2) with TRBJ2-7; D gene unclear. The CDR3 is 15 amino acids. Germline V gene sequence: CDR1 LGHDT, CDR2 YNNKEL (reference sequence). V lost 1 base and J lost 4, with 14 bases in between. Written as DNA, the CDR3 is TGTGCCAGCAGCCAAGCCGGCGGAACCCTATACGAGCAGTACTTC. Protein sequence: CASSQAGGTLYEQYF.

J is TRBJ1-5 and V is TRBV19, with a weak D call TRBD1 (6 bases). Germline CDR1 and CDR2: LNHDA and SQIVND (reference sequence). The length of the CDR3 is 14 residues. With 7 bases removed from V and 3 bases from J, the gap between germline ends came to 13 bases. CDR3 DNA: TGTGCCAGTACCTTAACAGGGAACAATCAGCCCCAGCATTTT. It is translated as CASTLTGNNQPQHF.

V usage is TRBV7-9 and J usage is TRBJ2-1; 12 bases map to TRBD2. The junction had 7 bases not matched to a gene; V was cut back by 2 bases and J by 5 bases. There are 17 residues in the CDR3. The germline CDR1 and CDR2 sequences are SEHNR and FQNEAQ (reference sequence). For the CDR3, the DNA is TGTGCCAGCAGCTTACGCCCCCGACTAGCGGGAGACAATGAGCAGTTCTTC. Translation: CASSLRPRLAGDNEQFF.

The table lists this clone with a count of one. The CDR3 here is CASSSGAYNYGYTF. For the CDR3, the DNA is TGTGCCAGCAGCTCAGGGGCGTATAACTATGGCTACACCTTC. This chain connects TRBV5-6 to TRBJ1-2, with D possibly TRBD1 on 6 matching bases. Germline-derived CDR1 and CDR2 are SGHDT and YYEEEE. This CDR3 comprises 14 residues. Trimming cost V 3 bases and J 1 base, with 10 bases left between them.

This clone was seen a few times. This sequence joins TRBV19 and TRBJ1-2; possible D gene TRBD1, 5 bases. The CDR3 runs 14 residues. With 3 bases removed from V and 4 bases from J, the gap between germline ends came to 12 bases. Germline V gene sequence: CDR1 LNHDA, CDR2 SQIVND (reference sequence). The CDR3 DNA follows: TGTGCCAGTAGTATCACCCAGGGAGGCTATGGCTACACCTTC. It is translated as CASSITQGGYGYTF. Variable domain in full (rest from reference TRBV19 and TRBJ1-2): DGGITQSPKYLFRKEGQNVTLSCEQNLNHDAMYWYRQDPGQGLRLIYYSQIVNDFQKGDIAEGYSVSREKKESFPLTVTSAQKNPTAFYLCASSITQGGYGYTFGSGTRLTVV.

The genes are TRBV29-1 and TRBJ2-3, with 8 bases lining up with TRBD1. The ends lost 4 bases at V and 5 bases at J; junction bases unmatched: 8. From germline, CDR1 is SQVTM and CDR2 ANQGSEA. The CDR3 extends over 14 amino acids. CDR3 loop: CSVVGQGIGDTQYF. In DNA form, the CDR3 reads TGCAGCGTTGTTGGACAGGGTATTGGAGATACGCAGTATTTT.

This clone appeared a few times. V gene TRBV5-1 combines with J gene TRBJ2-5; D possibly corresponds to TRBD2 (7 bases). The germline V gene has CDR1 SGHRS and CDR2 YFSETQ. V was clipped by 2 bases and J by 4 bases, with 18 bases between them. CDR3 length: 16 residues. CDR3 residues: CASSLAGHRVVETQYF. CDR3 DNA: TGCGCCAGCAGCTTAGCGGGACACCGAGTCGTAGAGACCCAGTACTTC.

This clone was counted only a few times. The chain is built from TRBV7-2 and TRBJ2-1; 7 positions match TRBD1. Germline V gene lookup returns CDR1 SGHTA and CDR2 FQGNSA. J gave up 4 bases and V 6 bases, and 12 bases lay outside the gene matches. The CDR3 is 16 amino acids. CDR3 amino acids: CASSSTGTDLYNEQFF. The CDR3 coding sequence is TGTGCCAGCAGTAGCACCGGGACAGACCTTTACAATGAGCAGTTCTTC.